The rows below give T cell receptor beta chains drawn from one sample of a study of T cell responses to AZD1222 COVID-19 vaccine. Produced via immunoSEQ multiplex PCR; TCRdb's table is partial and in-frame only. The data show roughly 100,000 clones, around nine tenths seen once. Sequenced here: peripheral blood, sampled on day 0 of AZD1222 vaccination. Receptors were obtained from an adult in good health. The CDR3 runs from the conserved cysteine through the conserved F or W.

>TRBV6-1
CASYGDAGSGQFF
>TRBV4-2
CASSQVTGAGNTIYF
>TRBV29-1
CSVVGSVYGYTF
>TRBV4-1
CASSASRNTEAFF
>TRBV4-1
CASRRDTEAFF
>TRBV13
CASSTPGGASGWGGNEQYF
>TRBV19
CASKWQGSIGNQPQHF
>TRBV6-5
CASSSLGQGSNQPQHF
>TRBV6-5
CASSPAGGYNEQFF
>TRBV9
CASSVGEGVNSPLHF
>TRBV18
CASSSGGANYGYTF
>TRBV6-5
CASRGVVGYGYTF
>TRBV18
CASSPPGREQFF
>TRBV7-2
CASSFQGAWDNEQFF
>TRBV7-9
CASSFGPGRGESEQYF
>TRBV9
CASSVSGDGGYTF
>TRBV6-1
CASSEWGLGGDEQYF
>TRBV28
CASAQGAEGADTQYF
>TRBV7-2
CASSRPEAGRDTQYF
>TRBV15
CATSRGIRTSGGPNEQFF
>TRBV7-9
CASLRQGARTEAFF
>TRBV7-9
CASSELGRGNTEAFF
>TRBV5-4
CASSPDRVTSPLHF
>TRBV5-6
CASSLGRFYEQYF
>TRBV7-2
CASSIFALQGYTF
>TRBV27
CASSRLGGETQYF
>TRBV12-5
CASGLGNSPLHF
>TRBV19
CASSIGTNYGYTF
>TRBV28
CASSFPKGGNQPQHF
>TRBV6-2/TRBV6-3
CASSYSIYAGYGAGNTIYF
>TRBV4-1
CASSPGTGGRQPQHF
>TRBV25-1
CASRRTGLGEAFF
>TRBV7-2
CASSLGAFF
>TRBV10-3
CATGTGDLNTEAFF
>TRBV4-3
CASSQCLYRGQGVCPQHF
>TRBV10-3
CATAPGPSTDTQYF
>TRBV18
CASSGGGYEQYF
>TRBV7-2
CASSLRGNQPQHF
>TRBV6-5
CASSYGGSGSYEQYF
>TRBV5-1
CASRLGPMNTEAFF
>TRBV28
CAIKGNYGYTF
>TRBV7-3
CASSRQTSPGELFF
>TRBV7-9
CASSLVGINQPQHF
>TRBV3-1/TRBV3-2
CASSQGGRTEAFF
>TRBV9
CASSVGQTLYEQYF
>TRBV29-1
CSVRVPGIYGYTF
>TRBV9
CASSAGDSGGDNQETQYF
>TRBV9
CASSAYRGTGELFF
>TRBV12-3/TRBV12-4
CASSSTTGEQFF
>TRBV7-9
CASSLLTREESTPYGYTF
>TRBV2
CASSSNTYNEQFF
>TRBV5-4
CASSLAGLHTYEQYF
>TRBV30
CAWSEWGQANF